This T cell receptor (beta chain) was recovered during a study of T cells after yellow fever vaccination. One entry per CDR3 protein, called by TCRdb with MiXCR from the 5' RACE reads. The data contain 600,000 to 750,000 distinct CDR3 sequences, roughly 12% of them seen just once; the ten biggest clones take up more than 13%. Trimming removed 3 bases from V and 1 base from J, with 12 bases in between. This CDR3 is 15 amino acids long. The V and J genes are TRBV12-3 or TRBV12-4 and TRBJ2-5, with a weak D call TRBD2 (6 bases). The sample in question was PBMCs, obtained on the day of the yellow fever booster vaccination. The TCR sequence derives from a man aged 25-40 years who received the YFV17D yellow fever vaccine. The CDR3 DNA reads TGTGCCAGCAGTTTGGGAGGCCCGATCCAAGAGACCCAGTACTTC. This codes for CASSLGGPIQETQYF.